The rows below give T cell receptor beta chains drawn from one sample of a study of breast tumors, draining lymph nodes, adjacent tissues. TCRdb independently ran MiXCR on the multiplex PCR reads; one entry per CDR3 protein. The repertoire holds some 120,000 distinct CDR3 sequences, with just under 20% as singletons. The sequencing sample was made of axillary lymph node tissue. The receptors stem from a female donor with breast cancer. Some clones in this sample may be carry-over from other donors' samples. Each CDR3 is given with its conserved first and last residue. D genes are given only for firm matches. Clone size is shown for a subset of rows, as once, few, many or a class of expanded clone.

TRBJ2-5 many TRBD2 TRBV20-1 TGCAGTGCTAGGGGGAAATCTAGCGGGAGTCGTGAGACCCAGTACTTC CSARGKSSGSRETQYF
TRBJ2-5 NA TRBD2 TRBV12-3/TRBV12-4 TGTGCCAGCGGGGGGGGGGGACCCGAAGAGACCCAGCACTTC CASGGGGPEETQHF
TRBJ1-4 many NA TRBV24-1 TGTGCCACCAGTGACAATGACGCACTTGGTCGGGAAAAACTGTTTTTT CATSDNDALGREKLFF
TRBJ2-5 many TRBD2 TRBV7-8 TGTGCCAGCAGCTTAGTCGGGGGGTACGAGACCCAGTACTTC CASSLVGGYETQYF
TRBJ1-1 NA TRBD1 TRBV19 TGTGCCAGTAGTTCCAGGACAGGGGGGAACACTGAAGCTTTCTTT CASSSRTGGNTEAFF
TRBJ2-5 many NA TRBV6-5 TGTGCCAGCAGTTACTCGAGGTGGAGCCGGGAGACCCAGTACTTC CASSYSRWSRETQYF
TRBJ2-1 many NA TRBV11-3 TGTGCCAGCAGCTTAGACCCGCTCTACAATGAGCAGTTCTTC CASSLDPLYNEQFF
TRBJ2-5 many NA TRBV29-1 TGCAGCGTTCTTCGGGGAGAGACCCAGTACTTC CSVLRGETQYF
TRBJ2-3 NA TRBD2 TRBV7-8 TGTGCCAGCAGCTTAATAGCGGGATTGAGCACAGATACGCAGTATTTT CASSLIAGLSTDTQYF
TRBJ2-1 many TRBD2 TRBV30 TGTGCCTGGAGTACTGGGACTAGCAGCTACAATGAGCAGTTCTTC CAWSTGTSSYNEQFF
TRBJ1-4 few NA TRBV6-1 TGTGCCAGCAGTGAAGGGTTATGGACAGCAACTAATGAAAAACTGTTTTTT CASSEGLWTATNEKLFF
TRBJ2-1 many NA TRBV7-9 TGTGCCAGCAGCTTAGTTACGGGGGACTACAATGAGCAGTTCTTC CASSLVTGDYNEQFF
TRBJ1-6 many NA TRBV6-6 TGTGCCAGCAGATCGGACGCCTCTAATTCACCCCTCCACTTT CASRSDASNSPLHF
TRBJ1-6 many NA TRBV2 TGTGCCAGCACCACAAGGGGTAGGGTAAATTCACCCCTCCACTTT CASTTRGRVNSPLHF
TRBJ2-1 many TRBD2 TRBV11-2 TGTGCCAGCAGCCTACGACTAGCGGCAAATGAGCAGTTCTTC CASSLRLAANEQFF
TRBJ2-7 many TRBD2 TRBV7-2 TGTGCCAGCAGCTCCGGGACTAGCGGGAGCGGGTACGAGCAGTACTTC CASSSGTSGSGYEQYF
TRBJ2-2 few NA TRBV12-3/TRBV12-4 TGTGCCAGCAGACCCTCGGGGTGGCCTGCCGGGGAGCTGTTTTTT CASRPSGWPAGELFF
TRBJ2-7 many NA TRBV19 TGTGCCAGTAGTATCGGAGCGTACGAGCAGTACTTC CASSIGAYEQYF
TRBJ2-7 many NA TRBV20-1 TGCAGTGCCAGAGGGTCGTCCCTCTACGAGCAGTACTTC CSARGSSLYEQYF
TRBJ2-2 many TRBD1 TRBV5-1 TGCGCCAGCAGCTGGACAGGGGGCATCGGGGAGCTGTTTTTT CASSWTGGIGELFF
TRBJ2-2 many NA TRBV2 TGTGCCAGCTCCCGGGGGTTGGTCACCGGGGAGCTGTTTTTT CASSRGLVTGELFF
TRBJ2-3 many NA TRBV20-1 TGCAGTGCTCCAAGCACAGATACGCAGTATTTT CSAPSTDTQYF
TRBJ2-2 few NA TRBV11-1 TGTGCCAGCAGCGACTACCTCACCGGGGAGCTGTTTTTT CASSDYLTGELFF
TRBJ1-6 many NA TRBV30 TGTGGATGGGGGGGGCTTTCCTATAATTCACCCCTCCACTTT CGWGGLSYNSPLHF
TRBJ2-6 few TRBD1 TRBV28 TGTGCCAGCAGTTTCTTGGGACAGAGACCACGCTCTGGGGCCAACGTCCTGACTTTC CASSFLGQRPRSGANVLTF
TRBJ1-3 many NA TRBV19 TGTGCCAGTACAACGGGAGGTGGAAACACCATATATTTT CASTTGGGNTIYF
TRBJ2-3 many TRBD2 TRBV20-1 TGCAGTGCTAGAGCGGGAGGCACAGATACACAGTATTTT CSARAGGTDTQYF
TRBJ1-5 many NA TRBV10-1 TGCGCCAGCAGTGAGGATCGGAATCAGCCCCAGCATTTT CASSEDRNQPQHF
TRBJ1-2 many NA TRBV20-1 TGCAGTGCTAGAGATCTGGGGCGAGGCTACACCTTC CSARDLGRGYTF
TRBJ1-6 many TRBD1 TRBV7-2 TGTGCCAGCAGCTTTAACAGGGGCAATTCACCCCTCCACTTT CASSFNRGNSPLHF
TRBJ2-3 many NA TRBV5-1 TGCGCCAGCCGACAGGCTACTAGCACAGATACGCAGTATTTT CASRQATSTDTQYF
TRBJ2-7 many NA TRBV4-1 TGCGCCAGCAGCCAAGGCAGGGTAGACGAGCAGTACTTC CASSQGRVDEQYF
TRBJ2-5 many TRBD2 TRBV7-2 TGTGCCAGCAGCCTACTTGGACTAGCGGGGTTAGGGACCCAGTACTTC CASSLLGLAGLGTQYF
TRBJ2-2 once TRBD2 TRBV7-8 TGTGCCAGCAGCTTGGAACTAGCGGGGGGGGGGGCCGGGGAGCTGTTTTTT CASSLELAGGGAGELFF
TRBJ2-2 many NA TRBV29-1 TGCAGCGTTGATGAGGAAGGGGACGGGGAGCTGTTTTTT CSVDEEGDGELFF
TRBJ2-7 NA TRBD2 TRBV30 TGTGCCTGGACCGCCGGGACTAGCGGGAGGTATTGGACGTACGAGCAGTACTTC CAWTAGTSGRYWTYEQYF
TRBJ1-5 many TRBD1 TRBV7-8 TGTGCCAGCAGCTTAGCGAGGACAGGGGTTGCTCAGCCCCAGCATTTT CASSLARTGVAQPQHF
TRBJ2-5 NA NA TRBV18 TGTGCCAGCTCACCACGGACTGGGACTGGCCAAGAGACCCAGTACTTC CASSPRTGTGQETQYF
TRBJ2-5 many TRBD2 TRBV27 TGTGCCAGCAGTGGCAGGCCCCCCGGGACTAGCGGACAAGAGACCCAGTACTTC CASSGRPPGTSGQETQYF
TRBJ2-7 many NA TRBV3-1 TGTGCCAGCAGCCCCTTGGGGGGCGACAGACCGATTTCCTACGAGCAGTACTTC CASSPLGGDRPISYEQYF
TRBJ2-1 many TRBD2 TRBV20-1 TGCAGTGCTAGTCAACTAGCGGGAGTAGACAATGAGCAGTTCTTC CSASQLAGVDNEQFF
TRBJ2-2 few TRBD2 TRBV6-2/TRBV6-3 TGTGCCAGCAGTTACTCTGCCCGACTAGCTTATATCGGGGAGCTGTTTTTT CASSYSARLAYIGELFF
TRBJ2-5 many NA TRBV3-1 TGTGCCAGCAGCCAGACCGGCCAAGAGACCCAGTACTTC CASSQTGQETQYF
TRBJ2-5 many TRBD1 TRBV2 TGTGCCAGCAGCACAGGGGGCCAAGAGACCCAGTACTTC CASSTGGQETQYF
TRBJ2-1 few NA TRBV5-4 TGTGCCAGCAGCTCGGCAATCAGGGACAATGAGCAGTTCTTC CASSSAIRDNEQFF